Many counts were recorded for the clone carrying this T cell receptor (beta chain). Its target is not known. This sample was taken from a study of spatial heterogeneity in lung cancer. Study-wide results and limits: Circulating ubiquitous expanded tumor TCRs were observed more frequently at resection than at follow-up.

Time point indicated: sample taken at primary tumor resection. Whole RNA from tumor, nontumor lung or frozen PBMC was sequenced unsorted. The germline V and J ends were trimmed by 2 bases and 3 bases, with 7 bases remaining between them. This CDR3 region has 13 residues. Germline lookup yields CDR1 MGHRA and CDR2 YSYEKL. Each TCR cDNA molecule carried a unique molecular identifier. TCRdb fed the 5' RACE reads into MiXCR, producing one record per CDR3 protein. The data show approximately 44,000 distinct CDR3 sequences, about an eighth seen once. This clonotype was obtained from a male donor with early-stage non-small cell lung cancer. The sequencing here drew on PBMCs, taken at surgery. The J gene is TRBJ1-1, the V gene TRBV4-1, with D possibly being TRBD1 (5 bases). CDR3 in amino acids: CASSQQGDTEAFF. The CDR3 DNA reads as TGCGCCAGCAGCCAACAGGGTGACACTGAAGCTTTCTTT.